Below, one T cell receptor (beta chain) is given with its context. Its antigen remains unidentified. CDR1 is SGHRS and CDR2 is YFSETQ in the germline V gene. V lost 0 bases and J lost 5, with 6 bases in between. CDR3 length: 13 amino acids. Collection of 7.5 to 10 milliliters of peripheral blood was performed for each donor. A second PCR of about 7 to 11 cycles used a sample-barcoded 5' primer and a J-beta primer mix. TCRdb reprocessed the 5' RACE reads with MiXCR, giving one entry per CDR3 protein. The table records fewer than 650,000 distinct CDR3 sequences, about 29% of them present only once. This specimen belongs to a study of blood T cells in healthy people across ages. Broader study findings: Diversity was estimated from one million T cells, and these estimates were considered underestimates.

These sequences were also reported in another study, on T cells of mothers and their children. That work adds: Nobody spotted any persistent microchimeric T cell clones.

Sequencing was performed on blood. This receptor was identified in a boy aged 2-15 years in good health. The chain combines TRBV5-1 with TRBJ2-4; no definite D call. CDR3 nucleotide sequence: TGCGCCAGCAGCTTGGTCTCAGAAAACATTCAGTACTTC. Residues: CASSLVSENIQYF. Filled out from reference TRBV5-1 and TRBJ2-4, the complete variable domain reads KAGVTQTPRYLIKTRGQQVTLSCSPISGHRSVSWYQQTPGQGLQFLFEYFSETQRNKGNFPGRFSGRQFSNSRSEMNVSTLELGDSALYLCASSLVSENIQYFGAGTRLSVL.